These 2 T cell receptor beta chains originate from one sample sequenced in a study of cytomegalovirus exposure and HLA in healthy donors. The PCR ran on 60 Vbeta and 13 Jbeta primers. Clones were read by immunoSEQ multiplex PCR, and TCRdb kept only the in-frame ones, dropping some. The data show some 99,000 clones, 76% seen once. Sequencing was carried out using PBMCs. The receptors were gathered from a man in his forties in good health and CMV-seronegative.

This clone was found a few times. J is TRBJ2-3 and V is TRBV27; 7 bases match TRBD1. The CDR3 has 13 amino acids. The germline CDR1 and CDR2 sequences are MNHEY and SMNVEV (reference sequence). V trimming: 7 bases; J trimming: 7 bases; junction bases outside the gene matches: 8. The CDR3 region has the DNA TGTGCCAGCACCTCACAGGGGACATATACGCAGTATTTT. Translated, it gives CASTSQGTYTQYF.

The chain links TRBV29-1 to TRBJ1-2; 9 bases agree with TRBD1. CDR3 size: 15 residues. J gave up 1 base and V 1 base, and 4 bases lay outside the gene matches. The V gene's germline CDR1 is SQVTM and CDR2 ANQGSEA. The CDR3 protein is CSVEGGQGFNYGYTF. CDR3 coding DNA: TGCAGCGTTGAAGGGGGACAGGGATTTAACTATGGCTACACCTTC.